This TCR beta chain was retrieved from a study of blood T cells in healthy people across ages. Study overall: Template switching retrieved approximately one barcoded beta molecule for each two T cells.

This clonotype showed up just a few times. CDR1 and CDR2 from the germline V gene are LGHDT and YNNKEL (reference sequence). This CDR3 region has 14 residues. With 2 bases removed from V and 4 bases from J, the gap between germline ends came to 10 bases. Sample-barcoded 5' priming and a J-beta primer mix drove a second PCR of 7 to 11 cycles. MiXCR, run by TCRdb on the 5' RACE reads, gives a single entry per CDR3 protein. This table has hundreds of thousands of distinct CDR3 sequences, approximately 50% appearing once. The sequencing sample was made of blood. V usage is TRBV3-1 and J usage is TRBJ2-3; possibly TRBD1 for D (6 bases). The receptor comes from a man in his sixties in good health. As DNA, the CDR3 is TGTGCCAGCAGCCAATGGGGGCCCTCAGATACGCAGTATTTT. Residues: CASSQWGPSDTQYF.